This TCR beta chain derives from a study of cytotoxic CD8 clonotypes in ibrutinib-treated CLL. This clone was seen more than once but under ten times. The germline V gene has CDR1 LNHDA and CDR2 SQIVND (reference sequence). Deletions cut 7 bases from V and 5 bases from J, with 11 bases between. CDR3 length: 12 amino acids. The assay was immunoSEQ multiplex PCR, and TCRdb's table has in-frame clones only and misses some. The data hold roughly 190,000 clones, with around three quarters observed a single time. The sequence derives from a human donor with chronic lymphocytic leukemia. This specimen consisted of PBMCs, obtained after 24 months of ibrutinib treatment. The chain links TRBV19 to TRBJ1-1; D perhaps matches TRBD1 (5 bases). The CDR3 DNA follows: TGTGCCAGTAAACGGGGGAAAACTGAAGCTTTCTTT. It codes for CASKRGKTEAFF.